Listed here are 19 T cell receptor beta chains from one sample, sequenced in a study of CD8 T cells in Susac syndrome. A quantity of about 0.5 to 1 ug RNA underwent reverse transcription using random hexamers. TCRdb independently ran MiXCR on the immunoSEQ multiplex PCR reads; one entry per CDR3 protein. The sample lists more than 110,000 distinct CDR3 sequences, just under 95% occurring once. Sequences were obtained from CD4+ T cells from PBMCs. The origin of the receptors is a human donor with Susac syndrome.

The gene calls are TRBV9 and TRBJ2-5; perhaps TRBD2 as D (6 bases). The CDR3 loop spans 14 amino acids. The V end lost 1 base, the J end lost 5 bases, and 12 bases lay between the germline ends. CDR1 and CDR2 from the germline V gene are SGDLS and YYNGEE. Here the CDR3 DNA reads TGTGCCAGCAGCGTAACGGGAGATTTCGAGACCCAGTACTTC. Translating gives CASSVTGDFETQYF.

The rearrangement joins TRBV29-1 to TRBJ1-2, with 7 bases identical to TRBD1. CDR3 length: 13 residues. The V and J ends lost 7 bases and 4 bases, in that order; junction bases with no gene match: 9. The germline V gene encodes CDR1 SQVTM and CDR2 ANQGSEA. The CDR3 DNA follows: TGCAGCGCCCTCCCGCGGACAGGCTATGGCTACACCTTC. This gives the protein CSALPRTGYGYTF.

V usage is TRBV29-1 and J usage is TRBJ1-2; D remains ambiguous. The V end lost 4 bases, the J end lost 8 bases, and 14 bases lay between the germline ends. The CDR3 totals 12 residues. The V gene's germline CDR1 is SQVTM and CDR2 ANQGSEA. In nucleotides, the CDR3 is TGCAGCGTTGCCTCGGGCGGTAAGGGCTACACCTTC. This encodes CSVASGGKGYTF.

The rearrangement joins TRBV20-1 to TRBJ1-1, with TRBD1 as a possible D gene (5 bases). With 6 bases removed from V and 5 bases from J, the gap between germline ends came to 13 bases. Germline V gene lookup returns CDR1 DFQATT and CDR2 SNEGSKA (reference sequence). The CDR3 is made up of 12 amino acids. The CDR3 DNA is TGCAGTGCAACCGGGGCTGGAACTGAAGCTTTCTTT. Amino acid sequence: CSATGAGTEAFF.

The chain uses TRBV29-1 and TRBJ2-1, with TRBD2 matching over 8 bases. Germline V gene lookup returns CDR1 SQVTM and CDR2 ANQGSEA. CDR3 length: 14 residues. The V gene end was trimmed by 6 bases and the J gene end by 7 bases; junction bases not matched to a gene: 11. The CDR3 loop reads CSVGDEREWNEQFF. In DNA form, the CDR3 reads TGCAGCGTCGGCGATGAGCGGGAGTGGAATGAGCAGTTCTTC.

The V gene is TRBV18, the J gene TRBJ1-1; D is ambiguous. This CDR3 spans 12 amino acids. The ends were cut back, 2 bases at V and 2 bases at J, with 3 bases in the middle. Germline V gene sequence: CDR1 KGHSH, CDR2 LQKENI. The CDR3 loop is CASSPDNTEAFF. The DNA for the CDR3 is TGTGCCAGCTCACCAGACAACACTGAAGCTTTCTTT.

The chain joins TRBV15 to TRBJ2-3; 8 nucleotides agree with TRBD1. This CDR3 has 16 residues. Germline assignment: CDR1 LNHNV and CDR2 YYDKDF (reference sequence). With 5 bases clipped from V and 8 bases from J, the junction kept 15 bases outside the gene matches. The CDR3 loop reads CATSEARDRFVRTQYF. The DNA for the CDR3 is TGTGCCACCAGCGAGGCGCGGGACAGGTTCGTCCGTACGCAGTATTTT.

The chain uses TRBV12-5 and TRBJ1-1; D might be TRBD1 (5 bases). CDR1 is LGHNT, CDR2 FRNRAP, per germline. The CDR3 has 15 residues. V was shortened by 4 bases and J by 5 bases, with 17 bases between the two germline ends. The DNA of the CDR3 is TGTGCTAGTGGTTCGTGGGGGGATCGGGGGACTGAAGCTTTCTTT. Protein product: CASGSWGDRGTEAFF.

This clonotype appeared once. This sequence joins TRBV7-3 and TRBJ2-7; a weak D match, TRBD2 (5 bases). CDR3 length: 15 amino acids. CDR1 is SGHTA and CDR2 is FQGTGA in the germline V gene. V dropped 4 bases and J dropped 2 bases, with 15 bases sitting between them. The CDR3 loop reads CASSSLTQRPYEQYF. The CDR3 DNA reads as TGTGCCAGCAGCTCCTTGACCCAGCGGCCCTACGAGCAGTACTTC.

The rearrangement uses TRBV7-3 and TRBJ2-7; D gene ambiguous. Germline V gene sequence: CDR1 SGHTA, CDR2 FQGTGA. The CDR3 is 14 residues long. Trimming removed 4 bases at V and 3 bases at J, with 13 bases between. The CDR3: CASSSRVGLYEQYF. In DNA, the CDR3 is TGTGCCAGCAGCTCAAGGGTTGGTCTCTACGAGCAGTACTTC. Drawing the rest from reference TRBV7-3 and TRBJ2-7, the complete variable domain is GAGVSQTPSNKVTEKGKYVELRCDPISGHTALYWYRQSLGQGPEFLIYFQGTGAADDSGLPNDRFFAVRPEGSVSTLKIQRTERGDSAVYLCASSSRVGLYEQYFGPGTRLTVT.

The CDR3 is CASSLQRGSTQYF. CDR3 sequence (DNA): TGTGCCAGCAGCTTACAGCGGGGAAGTACGCAGTATTTT. The chain links TRBV7-2 to TRBJ2-3, with 7 bases matching TRBD2. The germline V gene has CDR1 SGHTA and CDR2 FQGNSA. The CDR3 is 13 amino acids. With V trimmed by 2 bases and J by 8 bases, 4 bases remained unmatched.

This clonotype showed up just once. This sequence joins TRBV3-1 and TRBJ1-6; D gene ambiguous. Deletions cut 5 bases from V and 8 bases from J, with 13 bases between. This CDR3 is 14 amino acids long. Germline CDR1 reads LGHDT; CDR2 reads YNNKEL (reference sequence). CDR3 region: CASSTTGLHSPLHF. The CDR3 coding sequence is TGTGCCAGCAGCACCACTGGGCTACATTCACCCCTCCACTTT.

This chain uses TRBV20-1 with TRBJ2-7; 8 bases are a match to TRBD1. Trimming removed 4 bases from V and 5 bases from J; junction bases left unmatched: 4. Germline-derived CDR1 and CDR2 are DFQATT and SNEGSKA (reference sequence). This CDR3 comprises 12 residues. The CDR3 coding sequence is TGCAGTGCTAAGGACAGGGCCCACGAGCAGTACTTC. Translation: CSAKDRAHEQYF.

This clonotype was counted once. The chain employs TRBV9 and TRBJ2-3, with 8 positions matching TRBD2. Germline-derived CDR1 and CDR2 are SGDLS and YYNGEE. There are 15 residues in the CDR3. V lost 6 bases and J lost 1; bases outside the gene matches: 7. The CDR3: CASNERGWGTDTQYF. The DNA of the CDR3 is TGTGCCAGCAACGAGCGGGGGTGGGGCACAGATACGCAGTATTTT.

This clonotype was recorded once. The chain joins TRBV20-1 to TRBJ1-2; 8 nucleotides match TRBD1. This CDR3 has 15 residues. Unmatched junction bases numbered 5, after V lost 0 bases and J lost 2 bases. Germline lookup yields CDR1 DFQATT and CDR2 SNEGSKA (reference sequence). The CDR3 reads CSARDLTGGNYGYTF. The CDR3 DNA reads TGCAGTGCTAGAGATTTAACAGGGGGAAACTATGGCTACACCTTC.

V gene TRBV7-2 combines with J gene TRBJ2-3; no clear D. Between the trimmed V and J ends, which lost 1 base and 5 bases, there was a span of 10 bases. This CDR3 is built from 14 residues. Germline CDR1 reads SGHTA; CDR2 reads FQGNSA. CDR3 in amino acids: CASSLGSRIDTQYF. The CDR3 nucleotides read TGTGCCAGCAGCTTAGGGTCGAGAATAGATACGCAGTATTTT. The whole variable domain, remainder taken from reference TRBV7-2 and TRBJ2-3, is GAGVSQSPSNKVTEKGKDVELRCDPISGHTALYWYRQSLGQGLEFLIYFQGNSAPDKSGLPSDRFSAERTGGSVSTLTIQRTQQEDSAVYLCASSLGSRIDTQYFGPGTRLTVL.

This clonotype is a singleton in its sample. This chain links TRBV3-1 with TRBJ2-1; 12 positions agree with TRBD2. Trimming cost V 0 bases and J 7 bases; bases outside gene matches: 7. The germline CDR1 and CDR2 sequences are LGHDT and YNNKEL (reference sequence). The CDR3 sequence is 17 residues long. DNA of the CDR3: TGTGCCAGCAGCCAAGAAAGGCTAGCGGGAGGGAGTAATGAGCAGTTCTTC. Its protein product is CASSQERLAGGSNEQFF.

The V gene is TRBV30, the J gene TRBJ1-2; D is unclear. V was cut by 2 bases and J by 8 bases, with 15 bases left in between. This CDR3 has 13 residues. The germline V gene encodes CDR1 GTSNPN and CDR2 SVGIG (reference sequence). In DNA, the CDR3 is TGTGCCTGGAGTAGTGGGAAGGGCGGCGGCTACACCTTC. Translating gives CAWSSGKGGGYTF.

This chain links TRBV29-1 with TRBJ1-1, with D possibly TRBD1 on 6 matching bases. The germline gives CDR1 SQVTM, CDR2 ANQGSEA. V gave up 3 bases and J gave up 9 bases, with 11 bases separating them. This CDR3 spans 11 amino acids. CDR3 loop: CSVDQDSQAFF. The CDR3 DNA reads TGCAGCGTTGACCAGGACAGCCAAGCTTTCTTT.